These 9 T cell receptor beta chains were all obtained from the same sample, sequenced in a study of naive and memory T cell subsets. The beta constant-region primer was an equimolar mix of two oligonucleotides covering TRBC1 and TRBC2. Four rounds of PCR amplified the ligated cDNA using nested alpha and beta constant-region primers plus SP2. One entry per CDR3 protein results from TCRdb running MiXCR on the UMI-ligation and nested PCR reads. The sample has 15,000 to 20,000 distinct CDR3 sequences, around 10% seen once. The material sequenced was central memory CD8+ T cells from blood. The source is a human donor in good health.

CDR3 bases: TGTGCCAGCAGCTTTGGTAGCGGGGATGCCGAGCAGTTCTTC. Residues: CASSFGSGDAEQFF. The chain joins TRBV5-4 to TRBJ2-1; 8 nucleotides match TRBD2. This CDR3 is built from 14 residues. The germline CDR1 and CDR2 sequences are SGHNT and YYREEE (reference sequence). Unmatched junction bases numbered 8, after V lost 2 bases and J lost 10 bases.

This clonotype has just a few counts. The chain joins TRBV4-2 to TRBJ2-5; TRBD2 agrees at 9 bases. V shed 0 bases and J 4 bases; nucleotides not matched to a gene: 6. CDR1 is LGHNA, CDR2 YNFKEQ, per germline. The CDR3 has 16 residues. This CDR3 reads CASSQDSGGGAETQYF. The DNA for the CDR3 is TGTGCCAGCAGCCAAGATTCAGGCGGGGGGGCAGAGACCCAGTACTTC.

Only a few counts were recorded for this clonotype. Written as DNA, the CDR3 is TGTGCCAGCAGTTGGTTGACAGGAACTCGGGAGACCCAGTACTTC. Translated: CASSWLTGTRETQYF. The rearrangement joins TRBV28 to TRBJ2-5; tentative D call: TRBD1 (6 bases). Germline CDR1 MDHEN, CDR2 SYDVKM. V was trimmed by 4 bases and J by 5 bases, leaving 17 bases between them. This CDR3 spans 15 amino acids.

This CDR3 reads CASSQGLETQYF. The CDR3, as DNA: TGTGCCAGCAGCCAAGGTTTGGAGACCCAGTACTTC. The chain is built from TRBV3-1 and TRBJ2-5; the D is unclear. Deletions cut 1 base from V and 5 bases from J, with 5 bases between. This CDR3 contains 12 residues. From germline, CDR1 is LGHDT and CDR2 YNNKEL (reference sequence).

This clonotype occurred many times. The chain is built from TRBV27 and TRBJ1-1; D is ambiguous. V gave up 4 bases and J gave up 0 bases, with 6 bases separating them. CDR3 size: 13 residues. The germline gives CDR1 MNHEY, CDR2 SMNVEV (reference sequence). The CDR3 bases are TGTGCCAGCAGTTGGTTGATGAACACTGAAGCTTTCTTT. It specifies CASSWLMNTEAFF.

Ten or more counts support this clonotype. The chain uses TRBV4-3 and TRBJ2-3; TRBD2 agrees at 11 bases. This CDR3 contains 16 residues. V shed 2 bases and J 6 bases; nucleotides not matched to a gene: 7. Germline assignment: CDR1 LGHNA and CDR2 YSLEER. CDR3 sequence (DNA): TGCGCCAGCAGCCAAACAGGAACTAGCGGGAGTGATACGCAGTATTTT. Translating it yields CASSQTGTSGSDTQYF.

This clonotype has ten or more counts. This chain connects TRBV9 to TRBJ1-1, with TRBD1 identical over 7 bases. J gave up 1 base and V 0 bases, and 6 bases lay outside the gene matches. Per the germline V gene, CDR1 is SGDLS and CDR2 is YYNGEE. This CDR3 has 16 residues. Here the CDR3 reads CASSVAWWTGNTEAFF. As DNA, the CDR3 is TGTGCCAGCAGCGTAGCTTGGTGGACAGGGAACACTGAAGCTTTCTTT.

The gene calls are TRBV2 and TRBJ2-5, with D uncertain. V dropped 0 bases and J dropped 3 bases, with 14 bases sitting between them. Germline CDR1 SNHLY, CDR2 FYNNEI. This CDR3 contains 16 residues. The CDR3 region is CASSEAAGDREETQYF. The CDR3 nucleotides read TGTGCCAGCAGTGAAGCGGCCGGCGATAGAGAAGAGACCCAGTACTTC.

This clonotype was found a few times. The rearrangement joins TRBV7-9 to TRBJ1-2, with 9 bases identical to TRBD1. J lost 3 bases, V lost 5 bases, and 7 bases had no gene match. CDR3 length: 15 residues. Per germline, CDR1 SEHNR and CDR2 FQNEAQ (reference sequence). CDR3 DNA: TGTGCCAGCAGCCCGGGACAGGGCCCTGACTATGGCTACACCTTC. It specifies CASSPGQGPDYGYTF.